This record looks at one T cell receptor (beta chain) sequence and its context. Its target is not known. A 1 in 200,000 to 1 in 1 million T cell depth was the sequencing target. Here immunoSEQ multiplex PCR was the method, and the copy in TCRdb shows in-frame clones only, minus some. The sample has roughly 200,000 clones, about three quarters seen once; the top ten hold about 6.2%. The data originate from a study of cytotoxic CD8 clonotypes in ibrutinib-treated CLL. About the research overall: Samples showed on average roughly 250,000 productive templates and around 94,000 productive rearrangements.

Trimming removed 0 bases from V and 6 bases from J; junction bases left unmatched: 7. The CDR3 contains 17 residues. Germline V gives CDR1 SGHRS, CDR2 YFSETQ. Study-wide results and limits: At the start, clonality exceeded age-matched healthy donors and followed circulating CD8+ T-cell counts. There were few public clonotypes, and on treatment they contracted or stayed stable.

This clonotype was obtained from a human donor with chronic lymphocytic leukemia. V usage is TRBV5-1 and J usage is TRBJ2-4; TRBD2 matches at 12 bases. The sample here was PBMCs, taken after 12 months of ibrutinib treatment. CDR3 nucleotide sequence: TGCGCCAGCAGCTTGGCATGGTCTAGCGGGAGGGCAAACATTCAGTACTTC. Translating it yields CASSLAWSSGRANIQYF.